The present entry profiles one T cell receptor beta chain with its context. Its antigen remains unidentified. This entry belongs to a study of early T cells in non-severe SARS-CoV-2 infection. Study-wide context: Unpaired chains resulted from sequencing bulk RNA of unsorted whole blood. Study-level points and caveats: Reliance on VDJdb matching favored anti-spike CD8 responses; private and CD4 specificities were missed.

Trimming took 1 base from V and 7 from J, leaving 10 bases between them. This CDR3 is 14 amino acids long. CDR1 and CDR2 (germline): SNHLY, FYNNEI. cDNA molecules, individually, were tagged with unique molecular identifiers. MiXCR was run by TCRdb on the 5' RACE reads, yielding one entry per CDR3 protein. There are some 40,000 distinct CDR3 sequences in the sample; approximately 5.3% occur only once, and about 27% lies in the top ten. The specimen sequenced was whole blood. The TCR sequence derives from an adult who was a healthcare worker with PCR-confirmed SARS-CoV-2 infection or an uninfected control (not recorded which). The chain has TRBV2 and TRBJ2-2; D possibly corresponds to TRBD1 (5 bases). The CDR3 region has the DNA TGTGCCAGCAGTGAAGGGCAGGGTATCGGGGAGCTGTTTTTT. Its protein product is CASSEGQGIGELFF.